The next 13 T cell receptor beta chains were all read from a single sample in a study of response to subunit inactivated influenza vaccine. MiXCR, run by TCRdb on the RT-PCR reads, gives a single entry per CDR3 protein. The sample records approximately 480,000 distinct CDR3 sequences, about 10% being singletons. The sequencing used PBMCs from blood, collected about 40 days after vaccination. The receptors stem from a man aged 45-65 years who received an inactivated influenza vaccine.

This clonotype has more than one count but fewer than ten. This chain connects TRBV5-1 to TRBJ2-3; 10 nucleotides align to TRBD2. This CDR3 comprises 15 residues. Per the germline V gene, CDR1 is SGHRS and CDR2 is YFSETQ. The junction had 4 bases not matched to a gene; V was cut back by 0 bases and J by 6 bases. The DNA for the CDR3 is TGCGCCAGCAGCTTGGTAGCTAGCGGGGGCGATACGCAGTATTTT. It codes for CASSLVASGGDTQYF.

This clonotype was picked up many times. The chain recombines TRBV4-1 with TRBJ2-2, with TRBD1 identical over 11 bases. The CDR3 has 15 residues. Losses at the gene ends were 6 bases for V and 4 bases for J; bases not matched to a gene: 4. Germline V gives CDR1 MGHRA, CDR2 YSYEKL. As DNA, the CDR3 is TGCGCCAGCAGATCCGGGACAGGGGGCACCGGGGAGCTGTTTTTT. This encodes CASRSGTGGTGELFF.

This clonotype came up many times. V gene TRBV9 combines with J gene TRBJ2-2; 8 positions match TRBD1. The CDR3 length is 15 residues. Germline V CDR1 and CDR2: SGDLS, YYNGEE. The V segment lost 4 bases and the J segment 6 bases; nucleotides outside the gene matches: 8. The CDR3 sequence: CASSSRQGSAGELFF. CDR3 bases: TGTGCCAGCAGCTCTCGACAGGGGTCAGCCGGGGAGCTGTTTTTT.

This clonotype was recorded a few times. Here the CDR3 DNA reads TGTGCCAGCAGTTTTTTCGGGGTCGAGACCCAGTACTTC. Translated, it gives CASSFFGVETQYF. The V and J genes are TRBV12-3 or TRBV12-4 and TRBJ2-5; tentative D call: TRBD2 (5 bases). This CDR3 comprises 13 residues. V lost 3 bases and J lost 5, with 10 bases in between.

There are a few counts of this clonotype. The chain couples TRBV12-3 or TRBV12-4 to TRBJ2-7; TRBD1 aligns across 7 bases. V lost 6 bases and J lost 4; bases outside the gene matches: 12. The CDR3 is 15 amino acids. This CDR3 reads CASRPKGGAVYEQYF. The DNA of the CDR3 is TGTGCCAGCAGGCCCAAAGGGGGCGCAGTTTACGAGCAGTACTTC.

V and J are TRBV5-1 and TRBJ2-5; 12 nucleotides match TRBD1. Trimming at V came to 4 bases and at J to 5 bases, leaving 6 bases not matched to a gene. CDR3 length: 15 residues. The germline V gene encodes CDR1 SGHRS and CDR2 YFSETQ. The CDR3 sequence: CASSIGTGGMETQYF. In DNA form, the CDR3 reads TGCGCCAGCAGCATTGGGACAGGGGGCATGGAGACCCAGTACTTC.

Many counts were recorded for this clonotype. The chain couples TRBV29-1 to TRBJ2-5; no reliable D call. The V and J ends lost 3 bases and 6 bases respectively, with 11 bases between them. This CDR3 region has 12 residues. Germline V lookup: CDR1 SQVTM, CDR2 ANQGSEA. The CDR3 bases are TGCAGCGTTGATACCGTCACAAAGACCCAGTACTTC. Its protein product is CSVDTVTKTQYF. Supplemented by reference TRBV29-1 and TRBJ2-5, the full variable domain reads SAVISQKPSRDICQRGTSLTIQCQVDSQVTMMFWYRQQPGQSLTLIATANQGSEATYESGFVIDKFPISRPNLTFSTLTVSNMSPEDSSIYLCSVDTVTKTQYFGPGTRLLVL.

This chain joins TRBV12-3 or TRBV12-4 and TRBJ2-1, with 15 bases lining up with TRBD2. Trimming cost V 5 bases and J 7 bases; bases outside gene matches: 3. The CDR3 is made up of 15 amino acids. In DNA, the CDR3 is TGTGCCAGCAGTGGCGGACTAGCGGGGGGGAATGAGCAGTTCTTC. Its translation: CASSGGLAGGNEQFF.

This clonotype was detected a few times. The chain is built from TRBV6-2 or TRBV6-3 and TRBJ1-6; TRBD1 might be the D (6 bases). V lost 6 bases and J 0 bases, leaving 9 bases between the germline ends. Germline CDR1 reads MNHEY; CDR2 reads SVGEGT. The CDR3 consists of 15 residues. The CDR3 spells CASRGHHSYNSPLHF. The CDR3 DNA reads TGTGCCAGCAGGGGACATCACTCCTATAATTCACCCCTCCACTTT.

V and J are TRBV2 and TRBJ2-1; perhaps TRBD1 as D (5 bases). V lost 4 bases, J lost 4 bases, and 14 bases lay in between. CDR3 length equals 15 residues. Germline CDR1 is SNHLY and CDR2 is FYNNEI. Here the CDR3 reads CASSGGRVGYNEQFF. The CDR3 DNA follows: TGTGCCAGCAGTGGGGGCAGGGTGGGATACAATGAGCAGTTCTTC.

This clonotype was detected ten times or more. This chain links TRBV7-2 with TRBJ2-7; 8 bases match TRBD2. J was trimmed by 7 bases and V by 1 base; bases with no gene match: 9. The CDR3 has 15 residues. CDR1 and CDR2 (germline): SGHTA, FQGNSA. CDR3 DNA sequence: TGTGCCAGCAGCTTAGAATCGCGGGGGGCGGGGGAGCAGTACTTC. It specifies CASSLESRGAGEQYF.

This clonotype was counted between two and nine times. The chain has TRBV4-3 and TRBJ2-6; the D call may be TRBD1 or TRBD2 (6 bases each). The CDR3 runs 15 residues. Germline V gene lookup returns CDR1 LGHNA and CDR2 YSLEER. V lost 5 bases and J 2 bases, leaving 10 bases between the germline ends. The DNA for the CDR3 is TGCGCCAGCAGCTGGAGGGGGGCTGGGGCCAACGTCCTGACTTTC. Residues: CASSWRGAGANVLTF.

Only a few counts were recorded for this clonotype. V is TRBV5-4 and J is TRBJ2-2; 12 bases line up with TRBD2. Germline CDR1 reads SGHNT; CDR2 reads YYREEE (reference sequence). V lost 7 bases, J lost 1 base, and 11 bases stayed unmatched. This CDR3 is 18 amino acids long. The CDR3 DNA reads TGTGCCAGCGGACCCAGACTAGCGGGGGACGTGAACACCGGGGAGCTGTTTTTT. It is translated as CASGPRLAGDVNTGELFF.